This T cell receptor beta chain is from a study of spatial heterogeneity in lung cancer. Whole-study context: Alpha-chain detections were consistently fewer than beta-chain detections among the sequences. Every unique TCR and UMI combination, on average, appeared more than ten times in raw reads.

This CDR3 region has 14 residues. The V gene's germline CDR1 is LGHDT and CDR2 YNNKEL (reference sequence). Trimming cost V 4 bases and J 7 bases, with 13 bases left between them. This clonotype has at least ten counts. Its antigen remains unknown. Noted time point: sample taken at primary tumor resection. In each case, whole RNA from tumor, nontumor lung or frozen PBMC was sequenced unsorted. Study-wide points: Ubiquitous expanded tumor TCRs showed up in blood more at resection than follow-up.

All TCR cDNA molecules were individually tagged with a unique molecular identifier. TCRdb re-called the 5' RACE reads through MiXCR, storing one row per CDR3 protein. The sample consists of 23,000 or so distinct CDR3 sequences, 6.9% of them appearing once. Here the sequenced sample was PBMCs, taken at surgery. The chain links TRBV3-1 to TRBJ1-4; tentative D call: TRBD1 (6 bases). The TCR sequence derives from a male donor with early-stage non-small cell lung cancer. The CDR3 nucleotides read TGTGCCAGCAGCCGAAACACAGGGAGTGAAAAACTGTTTTTT. Translation gives CASSRNTGSEKLFF.